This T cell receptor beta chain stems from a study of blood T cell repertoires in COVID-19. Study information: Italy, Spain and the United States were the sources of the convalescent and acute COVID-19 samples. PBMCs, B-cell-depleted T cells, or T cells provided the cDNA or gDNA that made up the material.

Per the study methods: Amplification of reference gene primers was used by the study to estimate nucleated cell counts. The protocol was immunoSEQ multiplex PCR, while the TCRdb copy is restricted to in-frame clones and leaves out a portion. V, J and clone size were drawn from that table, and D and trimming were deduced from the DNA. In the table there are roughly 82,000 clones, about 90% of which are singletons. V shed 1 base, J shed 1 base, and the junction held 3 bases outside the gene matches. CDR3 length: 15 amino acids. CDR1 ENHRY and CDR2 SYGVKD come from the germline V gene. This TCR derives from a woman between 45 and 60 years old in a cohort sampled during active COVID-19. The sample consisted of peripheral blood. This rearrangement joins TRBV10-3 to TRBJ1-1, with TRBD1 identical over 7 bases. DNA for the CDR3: TGTGCCATCAGTGAGTTTCAGGGGGAGAACACTGAAGCTTTCTTT. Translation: CAISEFQGENTEAFF.